This section outlines one T cell receptor (beta chain) sequence together with its context. This clonotype appeared a few times. This receptor's antigen is unknown. The sample holds no much larger clone one base away, and base qualities are not on file. The germline V gene (reference sequence) yields LGHDT for CDR1 and YNNKEL for CDR2. V lost 5 bases and J lost 1 base, and the count of bases not matched to a germline gene is 11. Reading from cysteine to phenylalanine, the CDR3 counts 16 amino acids. Of the read, only the CDR3 DNA is kept; its 48 bases are in frame from base 1. This sample is part of a study of T-cell reconstitution after alpha-beta-depleted transplantation in children (TCRdb year 2016). About the study as a whole: The study quantitatively tracked T-cell immune reconstitution after TCRalphabeta/CD19-depleted allogeneic hematopoietic cell transplantation in children using TCR repertoire profiling.

Libraries were constructed by PCR. Sequencing was carried out with an Illumina HiSeq 2500. Molecular barcoding was employed in the preparation of TCR libraries, with unique molecular identifiers being used to normalize TCRbeta repertoire quantification. The public reads were reprocessed in TCRdb via fastp at Q25 and MiXCR, keeping in-frame beta chains. Rows merge per CDR3 protein into single entries with the most common DNA and genes. The sample table contains about 540,000 distinct CDR3 sequences; only one count was recorded for around 16% of them. Clones ranked in the top ten supply approximately 3% of the sample.

The clonotype originates from a human donor who donated a stem cell graft to a child with acute lymphoblastic leukemia. Material: PBMCs from the stem cell graft donor, obtained from the stem cell graft. The receptor chain draws on TRBV3-1 and TRBJ2-7, with 7 central nucleotides matching TRBD2. In nucleotide form, the sequence is TGTGCCAGCAGCTATGGGGCAGCGGGGTTGTCCTACGAGCAGTACTTC. Translated, this is CASSYGAAGLSYEQYF.